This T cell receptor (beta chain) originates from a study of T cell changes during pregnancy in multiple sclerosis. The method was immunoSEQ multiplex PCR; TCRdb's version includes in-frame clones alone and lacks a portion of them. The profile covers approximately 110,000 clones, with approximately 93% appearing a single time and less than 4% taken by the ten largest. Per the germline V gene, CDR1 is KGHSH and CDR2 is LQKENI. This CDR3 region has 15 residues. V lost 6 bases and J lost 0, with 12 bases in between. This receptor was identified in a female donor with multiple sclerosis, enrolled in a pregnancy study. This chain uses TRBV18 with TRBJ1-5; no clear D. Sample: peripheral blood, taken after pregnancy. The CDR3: CASSEEGYSNQPQHF. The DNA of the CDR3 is TGTGCCAGCTCGGAGGAAGGGTATAGCAATCAGCCCCAGCATTTT.